This entry features one TCR beta chain sequence. V trimming: 2 bases; J trimming: 2 bases; junction bases outside the gene matches: 10. CDR3 length equals 17 residues. CDR1 and CDR2 from the germline V gene are MGHRA and YSYEKL. Method: immunoSEQ multiplex PCR; TCRdb's copy keeps in-frame clones and lacks some. The table lists about 30,000 clones, 86% of them singletons. The entry originates in a study of PD-1 blockade in classical Hodgkin lymphoma. The time point denotes: cycle 4 day 1 (C4D1), after more than five weeks of nivolumab. Exposure to brentuximab vedotin varied, and each patient had relapsed following autologous stem cell transplantation. It was by magnetic negative selection that CD4+ T cells were purified from thawed PBMCs.

This clonotype was obtained from a human donor with classical Hodgkin lymphoma. The sample in question was CD4+ T cells from blood, obtained before the fourth cycle of nivolumab. V and J are TRBV4-1 and TRBJ2-3; 7 nucleotides align to TRBD2. CDR3 region: CASSQSSGLAVTDTQYF. The CDR3 DNA follows: TGCGCCAGCAGCCAAAGTAGCGGCCTAGCGGTCACAGATACGCAGTATTTT.